This is a list of T cell receptor beta chains from one sample in a study of control samples from healthy donors and cancer patients. This table comes from immunoSEQ multiplex PCR, and its TCRdb copy is limited to in-frame clones, with some not included. This sample has about 120,000 clones; around 87% occur once, and the top ten carry 2.9%. The sequencing input was blood. The receptors derive from a man in his sixties in good health. Each CDR3 is given with its conserved first and last residue. A D gene is named only where the DNA matches it firmly.

j_call: TRBJ1-4
d_call: -
v_call: TRBV11-2
cdr3_nt: TGTGCCAGCAGCTTATTCGGGGGGTCGACTAATGAAAAACTGTTTTTT
cdr3_aa: CASSLFGGSTNEKLFF

j_call: TRBJ1-6
d_call: -
v_call: TRBV6-4
cdr3_nt: TGTGCCAGCAGTGATTCTTACGGGAATTCACCCCTCCACTTT
cdr3_aa: CASSDSYGNSPLHF

j_call: TRBJ1-2
d_call: -
v_call: TRBV5-1
cdr3_nt: TGCGCCAGCAGCTTGGCTCCTCTCTATGGCTACACCTTC
cdr3_aa: CASSLAPLYGYTF

j_call: TRBJ1-5
d_call: -
v_call: TRBV4-1
cdr3_nt: TGCGCCAGCAGCCATCCTCAGGGGAGGGAGGGGCCCCAGCATTTT
cdr3_aa: CASSHPQGREGPQHF

j_call: TRBJ1-3
d_call: -
v_call: TRBV6-1
cdr3_nt: TGTGCCAGCAGTGAAGGGGACACTGGAAACACCATATATTTT
cdr3_aa: CASSEGDTGNTIYF

j_call: TRBJ1-6
d_call: -
v_call: TRBV7-2
cdr3_nt: TGTGCCAGCAGCTTATTTGGCCCAAATTCACCCCTCCACTTT
cdr3_aa: CASSLFGPNSPLHF

j_call: TRBJ1-1
d_call: -
v_call: TRBV27
cdr3_nt: TGTGCCAGCAGTTTTCGTCCCCAGGGGCTGAACACTGAAGCTTTCTTT
cdr3_aa: CASSFRPQGLNTEAFF

j_call: TRBJ2-7
d_call: TRBD1
v_call: TRBV18
cdr3_nt: TGTGCCAGCTCACCGCCCGGGACAGGCACCCTCAGCTCCTACGAGCAGTACTTC
cdr3_aa: CASSPPGTGTLSSYEQYF

j_call: TRBJ2-1
d_call: TRBD2
v_call: TRBV4-1
cdr3_nt: TGCGCCAGCAGCCACGGTGTAGCGGGGATATGGTCCTACAATGAGCAGTTCTTC
cdr3_aa: CASSHGVAGIWSYNEQFF

j_call: TRBJ1-4
d_call: -
v_call: TRBV12-3/TRBV12-4
cdr3_nt: TGTGCCAGCAGTTTTTTGGGGGAAAAACTGTTTTTT
cdr3_aa: CASSFLGEKLFF

j_call: TRBJ1-5
d_call: -
v_call: TRBV19
cdr3_nt: TGTGCCAGTAGTTACAGTTCCCTTAGCAATCAGCCCCAGCATTTT
cdr3_aa: CASSYSSLSNQPQHF

j_call: TRBJ2-2
d_call: TRBD2
v_call: TRBV3-1/TRBV3-2
cdr3_nt: TGTGCCAGCAGCCGGGGGGGACCCCCCGGGGAGCTGTTTTTT
cdr3_aa: CASSRGGPPGELFF

j_call: TRBJ2-3
d_call: -
v_call: TRBV5-1
cdr3_nt: TGCGCCAGCACCCTAGACACTAGCACAGATACGCAGTATTTT
cdr3_aa: CASTLDTSTDTQYF